This TCR beta chain was profiled in a study of blood T cells in healthy people across ages. It was with a sample-barcoded 5' primer and a J-beta primer mix that a second PCR of about 6 to 12 cycles was run. MiXCR, applied by TCRdb to the 5' RACE reads, yields one record per CDR3 protein. The sample includes about 560,000 distinct CDR3 sequences, about 29% of them seen just once. Germline lookup yields CDR1 SGHVS and CDR2 FNYEAQ. CDR3 length: 13 residues. The V gene lost 4 bases and the J gene lost 2 bases, with 7 bases spanning the gap. This clonotype appeared a few times. Its antigen is unidentified. Study conclusions and caveats: TCR beta diversity, measured per million T cells, fell in a roughly linear way with age. The study lacked donor CMV status, which possibly confounded expanded clonotype changes.

The same sample was also studied in work on T cells of mothers and their children.

The receptor was derived from a boy between 2 and 10 years old in good health. The chain combines TRBV7-6 with TRBJ2-3; maybe TRBD2 (5 bases). The sequencing input was blood. Here the CDR3 DNA reads TGTGCCAGCAGCTCCCGGGACACAGATACGCAGTATTTT. The encoded protein is CASSSRDTDTQYF.